The next 22 T cell receptor beta chains were all read from a single sample in a study of T cells after somatic rescue of genetic block. Here immunoSEQ multiplex PCR was the method, and the copy in TCRdb shows in-frame clones only, minus some. The sample lists approximately 15,000 clones, around 70% occurring once. Input material: peripheral blood mononuclear cells (PBMCs). The receptor set was obtained from a man between 18 and 35 years old.

This clone is large in the sample. The chain is built from TRBV30 and TRBJ1-2; 7 bases are a match to TRBD1. The CDR3 totals 15 residues. V trimming: 0 bases; J trimming: 1 base; junction bases outside the gene matches: 5. Germline lookup yields CDR1 GTSNPN and CDR2 SVGIG (reference sequence). The CDR3 DNA is TGTGCCTGGAGTGTAACTCGGGACAGTAACTATGGCTACACCTTC. It yields the protein CAWSVTRDSNYGYTF.

In regard to this clone: A much more abundant neighbour one base away suggests this may be a read error. This CDR3 is also generated by other DNA sequences in the sample. The V and J genes are TRBV11-2 and TRBJ2-7; perhaps TRBD2 as D (5 bases). CDR1 SGHAT and CDR2 FQNNGV come from the germline V gene. The CDR3 runs to 18 residues. Here the CDR3 DNA reads TGTGCCAGCAGCTCTAGCCGGGTGGCCAGCTACCTAATCTACGAGCAGTACTTT. It yields the protein CASSSSRVASYLIYEQYF. The full variable domain, with the rest looked up from reference TRBV11-2 and TRBJ2-7, is EAGVAQSPRYKIIEKRQSVAFWCNPISGHATLYWYQQILGQGPKLLIQFQNNGVVDDSQLPKDRFSAERLKGVDSTLKIQPAKLEDSAVYLCASSSSRVASYLIYEQYFGPGTRLTVT.

The V gene is TRBV29-1, the J gene TRBJ2-2; D is unresolved. The CDR3 length is 15 residues. The V and J ends lost 3 bases and 0 bases respectively, with 11 bases between them. CDR1 and CDR2 (germline): SQVTM, ANQGSEA. The CDR3 region is CSVEYRASNTGELFF. The DNA for the CDR3 is TGCAGCGTTGAGTATCGGGCCTCGAACACCGGGGAGCTGTTTTTT.

The chain employs TRBV18 and TRBJ1-2; 8 bases line up with TRBD1. This CDR3 comprises 15 residues. The trim removed 4 bases at V and 5 bases at J, leaving 9 bases unmatched. The germline CDR1 and CDR2 sequences are KGHSH and LQKENI. The CDR3 DNA reads TGTGCCAGCTCACTGCAGGGACAGGCCCGGTATGGCTACACCTTC. It is translated as CASSLQGQARYGYTF.

The rearrangement links TRBV30 to TRBJ1-5; D is ambiguous. V was pared by 0 bases and J by 2 bases, with 8 bases between. Germline V gene sequence: CDR1 GTSNPN, CDR2 SVGIG (reference sequence). CDR3 length: 14 residues. The chain's CDR3 is CAWSVGQGNQPQHF. In nucleotides, the CDR3 is TGTGCCTGGAGTGTGGGCCAGGGCAATCAGCCCCAGCATTTT.

This chain links TRBV10-3 with TRBJ2-5, with TRBD2 matching 7 bases. The DNA end lines up better with TRBJ2-7; the J call may be wrong. CDR1 is ENHRY, CDR2 SYGVKD, per germline. This CDR3 contains 15 residues. The CDR3 here is CAIMGRLAEPYEQYF. The CDR3 region has the DNA TGTGCCATCATGGGTCGACTAGCTGAACCCTACGAGCAGTACTTC.

Judged by abundance, this clone is medium-sized. The chain carries TRBV6-1 and TRBJ2-2; D call uncertain. Germline V lookup: CDR1 MNHNS, CDR2 SASEGT. The CDR3 is 13 residues long. The V end lost 6 bases, the J end lost 7 bases, and 12 bases lay between the germline ends. The CDR3 nucleotides read TGTGCCAGCAGGGGAATAACCTTCGGGGAGCTGTTTTTT. Translated: CASRGITFGELFF.

This chain links TRBV9 with TRBJ2-5; 10 bases align to TRBD1. The CDR3 extends over 14 amino acids. V was clipped by 2 bases and J by 5 bases; unmatched bases: 3. CDR1 is SGDLS, CDR2 YYNGEE, per germline. The CDR3 DNA follows: TGTGCCAGCAGCGTCGACAGGGGGCGGGAGACCCAGTACTTC. Residues: CASSVDRGRETQYF.

V usage is TRBV7-9 and J usage is TRBJ2-1, with D tentatively TRBD1 or TRBD2 (5 bases each). This CDR3 is built from 15 residues. The V gene's germline CDR1 is SEHNR and CDR2 FQNEAQ (reference sequence). Deletions cut 5 bases from V and 8 bases from J, with 19 bases between. CDR3 region: CASSPGTSLIHEQFF. The CDR3 bases are TGTGCCAGCAGCCCCGGGACCAGCCTTATCCATGAGCAGTTCTTC.

DNA for the CDR3: TGTGTCCCCGCCGGGATCTACAATGAGCAGTTCTTC. Protein product: CVPAGIYNEQFF. The rearrangement uses TRBV9 and TRBJ2-1; tentatively, D is TRBD2 (5 bases). Germline loops: CDR1 SGDLS, CDR2 YYNGEE. There are 12 residues in the CDR3.

This chain joins TRBV10-3 and TRBJ2-3, with a weak D call TRBD2 (6 bases). CDR3 length equals 16 residues. The V gene's germline CDR1 is ENHRY and CDR2 SYGVKD. Between the trimmed V and J ends, which lost 2 bases and 2 bases, there was a span of 14 bases. The CDR3 DNA sequence: TGTGCCATCAGTGAGGAGAGCGGGTTAGCCACAGATACGCAGTATTTT. Translating it yields CAISEESGLATDTQYF.

In this sample, this clone is medium-sized (0.01 to 0.1%). The chain has TRBV7-9 and TRBJ2-7; perhaps TRBD1 as D (6 bases). Germline V gene lookup returns CDR1 SEHNR and CDR2 FQNEAQ (reference sequence). The V end lost 4 bases, the J end lost 2 bases, and 6 bases lay between the germline ends. The CDR3 consists of 12 residues. The CDR3 loop reads CASSSGAYEQYF. CDR3 DNA sequence: TGTGCCAGCAGCTCAGGGGCCTACGAGCAGTACTTC.

This clone was recorded a few times. The rearrangement uses TRBV11-2 and TRBJ2-7; TRBD2 agrees at 14 bases. The CDR3 runs to 18 residues. The V and J ends lost 6 bases and 3 bases, in that order; junction bases with no gene match: 13. Germline values: CDR1 SGHAT, CDR2 FQNNGV. CDR3 sequence (DNA): TGTGCCAGCAGTCCTCCCGGGACTAGCGGGAGTGCTTACTACGAGCAGTACTTC. Encoded protein: CASSPPGTSGSAYYEQYF.

This sequence joins TRBV10-3 and TRBJ1-1; D is unclear. The V gene's germline CDR1 is ENHRY and CDR2 SYGVKD. Deletions cut 1 base from V and 8 bases from J, with 11 bases between. The CDR3 runs to 13 residues. DNA of the CDR3: TGTGCCATCAGTGAGTTTTCGGAGCTCGAAGCTTTCTTT. As protein: CAISEFSELEAFF.

J is TRBJ1-1 and V is TRBV6-4; the D is unclear. Trimming removed 3 bases from V and 7 bases from J, with 9 bases in between. The V gene's germline CDR1 is MRHNA and CDR2 SNTAGT. The CDR3 is 12 amino acids. The DNA for the CDR3 is TGTGCCAGCAGTGATTGGGGAGGTGAAGCTTTCTTT. Translated, it gives CASSDWGGEAFF.

The V and J genes are TRBV7-9 and TRBJ2-5; maybe TRBD1 (6 bases). The end of the DNA fits TRBJ2-7 better, so the J call may be wrong. Germline loops: CDR1 SEHNR, CDR2 FQNEAQ (reference sequence). The CDR3 totals 12 residues. The CDR3 reads CASSPNRDEQYF. The CDR3 nucleotides are TGTGCCAGCAGCCCTAACAGGGACGAGCAGTACTTC.

The genes are TRBV6-6 and TRBJ2-5; D is tentatively TRBD1 or TRBD2 (5 bases each). The J call may be faulty, since TRBJ2-7 better matches the DNA end. Germline V gene lookup returns CDR1 MNHNY and CDR2 SVGAGI (reference sequence). There are 15 residues in the CDR3. Here the CDR3 reads CASSGTPGTPVEQYF. The CDR3 region has the DNA TGTGCCAGCAGCGGAACCCCTGGGACCCCCGTCGAGCAGTACTTC.

This clone was seen a few times. V usage is TRBV5-1 and J usage is TRBJ2-7, with D possibly matching TRBD1 (7 bases). CDR1 and CDR2 (germline): SGHRS, YFSETQ. The CDR3 is made up of 16 amino acids. Trimming removed 4 bases at V and 2 bases at J, with 19 bases between. Written as DNA, the CDR3 is TGCGCCAGCAGCCTGGTGCCGCAGGGGGGAACCTACGAGCAGTACTTC. Its protein product is CASSLVPQGGTYEQYF.

This clone was seen once. The genes are TRBV28 and TRBJ1-5; TRBD1 is a possible D gene (5 bases). This CDR3 has 14 residues. V lost 10 bases and J lost 7, with 20 bases in between. Germline values: CDR1 MDHEN, CDR2 SYDVKM. CDR3 loop: CATRTTTRSQPQHF. The DNA of the CDR3 is TGTGCCACCCGGACAACCACCCGGTCACAGCCCCAGCATTTT.

The chain employs TRBV6-5 and TRBJ1-4, with 7 bases aligning to TRBD1. CDR1 and CDR2 from the germline V gene are MNHEY and SVGAGI. The CDR3 contains 14 residues. The V and J ends lost 5 bases and 7 bases, in that order; junction bases with no gene match: 7. This chain's CDR3 is CASSPVRDSEKLFF. The CDR3 bases are TGTGCCAGCAGTCCCGTCCGGGACAGTGAAAAACTGTTTTTT.

The CDR3 region is CASSPTGQGRGKNTEAFF. CDR3 coding DNA: TGTGCCAGCAGCCCTACCGGGCAGGGACGAGGAAAGAACACTGAAGCTTTCTTT. The chain couples TRBV28 to TRBJ1-1, with D perhaps TRBD1 (5 bases). With 6 bases removed from V and 1 base from J, the gap between germline ends came to 24 bases. CDR1 is MDHEN and CDR2 is SYDVKM in the germline V gene. CDR3 size: 18 residues. The full variable domain, rest sourced from reference TRBV28 and TRBJ1-1, is DVKVTQSSRYLVKRTGEKVFLECVQDMDHENMFWYRQDPGLGLRLIYFSYDVKMKEKGDIPEGYSVSREKKERFSLILESASTNQTSMYLCASSPTGQGRGKNTEAFFGQGTRLTVV.

This sequence joins TRBV11-1 and TRBJ2-2, with TRBD2 as a possible D gene (6 bases). This CDR3 region has 15 residues. Germline assignment: CDR1 SGHAT and CDR2 FQDESV (reference sequence). V lost 8 bases, J lost 5 bases, and 18 bases lay in between. As DNA, the CDR3 is TGTGCCAGCGACCCTCTAAGCGGGTCTACCGGGGAGCTGTTTTTT. Its protein product is CASDPLSGSTGELFF.